One sample yielded the 18 T cell receptor beta chains listed below, sequenced in a study of identical twins. TCRdb re-derived calls from the 5' RACE reads in MiXCR, one entry per CDR3 protein. The repertoire has some 190,000 distinct CDR3 sequences, around 15% of them found once; the top ten carry 35% to 45%. These data are also associated with another study on T cells expressing NK-cell markers.

Source material: CD8+ T cells sorted from blood. All receptors derive from a young woman in good health.

V and J are TRBV2 and TRBJ2-3; maybe TRBD2 (6 bases). This CDR3 has 15 residues. Germline V gene sequence: CDR1 SNHLY, CDR2 FYNNEI. V dropped 7 bases and J dropped 6 bases, with 20 bases sitting between them. The CDR3 DNA follows: TGTGCCAGCAATCTTTCCGGGAGCTTGGGGGATACGCAGTATTTT. This translates into CASNLSGSLGDTQYF.

The chain has TRBV6-1 and TRBJ2-5, with D tentatively TRBD2 (5 bases). The CDR3 loop spans 13 amino acids. Germline loops: CDR1 MNHNS, CDR2 SASEGT. The ends were cut back, 5 bases at V and 0 bases at J, with 7 bases in the middle. The CDR3 nucleotides are TGTGCCAGCAGTCCCGGGAACCAAGAGACCCAGTACTTC. Its protein is CASSPGNQETQYF.

This clonotype was observed a few times. The chain recombines TRBV12-3 or TRBV12-4 with TRBJ2-1; no reliable D call. V lost 6 bases, J lost 9 bases, and 12 bases lay in between. There are 12 residues in the CDR3. CDR3 nucleotides: TGTGCCAGCAGCTCCCCTTTTAGTGAGCAGTTCTTC. It translates to CASSSPFSEQFF.

Only a few counts were recorded for this clonotype. The gene calls are TRBV2 and TRBJ1-1; D is unclear. In germline, CDR1 is SNHLY, CDR2 FYNNEI. The V gene lost 2 bases and the J gene lost 7 bases, with 11 bases spanning the gap. The length of the CDR3 is 13 residues. This CDR3 is CASSELGLGEAFF. CDR3 sequence (DNA): TGTGCCAGCAGTGAATTAGGGTTGGGTGAAGCTTTCTTT.

This clonotype was counted between two and nine times. V gene TRBV5-6 combines with J gene TRBJ2-2, with 7 bases identical to TRBD2. Germline lookup yields CDR1 SGHDT and CDR2 YYEEEE. The CDR3 extends over 13 amino acids. The V and J ends lost 0 bases and 11 bases, in that order; junction bases with no gene match: 4. Written as DNA, the CDR3 is TGTGCCAGCAGCTTGGTAGCGGGCTTCGAGCTGTTTTTT. The encoded protein is CASSLVAGFELFF.

In its sample, this clonotype was seen a few times. The rearrangement joins TRBV20-1 to TRBJ2-1; D is unresolved. Germline V gene lookup returns CDR1 DFQATT and CDR2 SNEGSKA (reference sequence). The CDR3 consists of 11 residues. V was cut by 5 bases and J by 6 bases, with 8 bases left in between. The CDR3 coding sequence is TGCAGTGCTCCCTTCCTCAATGAGCAGTTCTTC. Protein sequence: CSAPFLNEQFF.

This clonotype has more than one count but fewer than ten. This chain links TRBV7-2 with TRBJ1-5; the D gene is possibly TRBD1 (5 bases). The CDR3 has 15 residues. The V end lost 5 bases, the J end lost 6 bases, and 17 bases lay between the germline ends. Germline CDR1 and CDR2: SGHTA and FQGNSA. The CDR3 is CASSPLGQGRQPQHF. The CDR3 nucleotides read TGTGCCAGCAGCCCGCTGGGTCAGGGCCGTCAGCCCCAGCATTTT.

This chain connects TRBV6-1 to TRBJ2-7; TRBD2 matches at 9 bases. Losses at the gene ends were 5 bases for V and 4 bases for J; bases not matched to a gene: 6. The CDR3 runs to 14 residues. The germline gives CDR1 MNHNS, CDR2 SASEGT. CDR3 sequence (DNA): TGTGCCAGCAGTCCGGGACTAGCCGAATACGAGCAGTACTTC. This codes for CASSPGLAEYEQYF.

This clonotype was picked up many times. No DNA is shown, since the ends of the CDR3 on it are uncertain; the CDR3 is the one TCRdb lists. V usage is TRBV12-3 or TRBV12-4 and J usage is TRBJ2-2. The CDR3 extends over 12 residues, inclusive of both ends. The CDR3 is CASSFGAGELFF.

This clonotype was picked up a small number of times. J is TRBJ2-5 and V is TRBV27; D is uncertain. Germline assignment: CDR1 MNHEY and CDR2 SMNVEV (reference sequence). CDR3 length: 13 residues. The germline V and J ends were trimmed by 3 bases and 2 bases, with 7 bases remaining between them. This chain's CDR3 is CASSFGLQETQYF. DNA of the CDR3: TGTGCCAGCAGTTTCGGCCTTCAAGAGACCCAGTACTTC.

This chain joins TRBV27 and TRBJ2-3; no reliable D call. From germline, CDR1 is MNHEY and CDR2 SMNVEV (reference sequence). Between the trimmed V and J ends, which lost 7 bases and 1 base, there was a span of 12 bases. This CDR3 contains 14 residues. The CDR3 loop is CASMVRGRTDTQYF. The CDR3 nucleotides read TGTGCCAGCATGGTGCGTGGTCGCACAGATACGCAGTATTTT.

This clonotype was seen only a few times. The CDR3 DNA is TGCAGTGCGGGAGACAGGGGGCGGTACGAGCAGTACTTC. It encodes CSAGDRGRYEQYF. The genes are TRBV20-1 and TRBJ2-7; 10 bases are a match to TRBD1. CDR1 is DFQATT, CDR2 SNEGSKA, per germline (reference sequence). With V trimmed by 6 bases and J by 4 bases, 6 bases remained unmatched. CDR3 length equals 13 residues.

V is TRBV13 and J is TRBJ2-7, with a tentative D call TRBD1 (6 bases). CDR1 is PRHDT, CDR2 FYEKMQ, per germline (reference sequence). The CDR3 totals 13 residues. The V gene lost 5 bases and the J gene lost 5 bases, with 13 bases spanning the gap. The CDR3 reads CASSPVRQDEQYF. The CDR3 region has the DNA TGTGCCAGCAGCCCCGTGCGACAGGACGAGCAGTACTTC.

This clonotype was counted once. The chain combines TRBV10-3 with TRBJ2-5; 8 bases align to TRBD1. This CDR3 has 15 residues. Unmatched junction bases numbered 8, after V lost 5 bases and J lost 3 bases. Per germline, CDR1 ENHRY and CDR2 SYGVKD. The chain's CDR3 is CAISHPGQEEETQYF. The CDR3 nucleotides are TGTGCCATCAGTCACCCGGGACAGGAGGAAGAGACCCAGTACTTC.

This clonotype was picked up a small number of times. The gene calls are TRBV10-3 and TRBJ1-2; the D gene is possibly TRBD1 (5 bases). The germline CDR1 and CDR2 sequences are ENHRY and SYGVKD. The CDR3 contains 14 residues. Trimming cost V 2 bases and J 6 bases, with 13 bases left between them. CDR3 in amino acids: CAISEGARSDGYTF. The DNA for the CDR3 is TGTGCCATCAGTGAGGGGGCCAGATCCGATGGCTACACCTTC.

There are a few counts of this clonotype. The chain employs TRBV27 and TRBJ2-4; perhaps TRBD1 as D (6 bases). The CDR3 totals 15 residues. The V end lost 3 bases, the J end lost 3 bases, and 12 bases lay between the germline ends. The germline V gene has CDR1 MNHEY and CDR2 SMNVEV (reference sequence). The CDR3 region has the DNA TGTGCCAGCAGTTTGACAGGTTCCAGCAAAAACATTCAGTACTTC. The encoded protein is CASSLTGSSKNIQYF.

This clonotype has only one observation. A read error may explain this, as a much larger clone is one base away. The chain carries TRBV7-2 and TRBJ2-7; no firm D call. The V and J ends lost 1 base and 3 bases respectively, with 4 bases between them. The CDR3 spans 12 residues. Per the germline V gene, CDR1 is SGHTA and CDR2 is FQGNSA. CDR3 residues: CASSLDHYEQYF. The CDR3 DNA sequence: TGTGCCAGCAGCTTAGACCACTACGAGCAGTACTTC.

The table lists this clonotype with many counts. The rearrangement links TRBV7-6 to TRBJ2-7, with 8 nucleotides matching TRBD2. V trimming: 1 base; J trimming: 3 bases; junction bases outside the gene matches: 8. The CDR3 runs 16 residues. Germline V gives CDR1 SGHVS, CDR2 FNYEAQ. CDR3 DNA: TGTGCCAGCAGCTTAGATACGGGAGGGCTTGGCTACGAGCAGTACTTC. Its translation is CASSLDTGGLGYEQYF.